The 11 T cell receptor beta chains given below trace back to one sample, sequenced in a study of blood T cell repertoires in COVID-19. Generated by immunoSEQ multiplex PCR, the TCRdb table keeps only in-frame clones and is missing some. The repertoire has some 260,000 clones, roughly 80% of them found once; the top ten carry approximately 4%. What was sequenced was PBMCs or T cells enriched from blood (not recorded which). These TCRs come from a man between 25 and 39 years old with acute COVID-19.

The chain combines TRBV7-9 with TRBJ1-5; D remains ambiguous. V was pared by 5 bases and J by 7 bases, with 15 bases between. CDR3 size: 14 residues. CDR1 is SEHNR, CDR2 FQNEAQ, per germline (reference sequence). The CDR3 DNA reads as TGTGCCAGCAGCCGTACAGCGGATAGGCAGCCCCAGCATTTT. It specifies CASSRTADRQPQHF.

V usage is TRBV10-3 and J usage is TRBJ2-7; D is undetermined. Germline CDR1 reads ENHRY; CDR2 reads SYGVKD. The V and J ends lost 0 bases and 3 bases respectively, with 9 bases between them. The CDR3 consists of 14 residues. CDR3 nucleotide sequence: TGTGCCATCAGTGAGTCTTCTGGCAGCTACGAGCAGTACGTC. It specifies CAISESSGSYEQYV.

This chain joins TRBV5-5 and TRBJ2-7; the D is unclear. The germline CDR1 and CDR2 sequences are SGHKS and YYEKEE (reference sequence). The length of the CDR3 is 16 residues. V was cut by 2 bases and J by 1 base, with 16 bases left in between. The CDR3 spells CASSFVRPPLSYEQYV. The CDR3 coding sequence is TGTGCCAGCAGCTTTGTCAGGCCACCTTTATCCTACGAGCAGTACGTC.

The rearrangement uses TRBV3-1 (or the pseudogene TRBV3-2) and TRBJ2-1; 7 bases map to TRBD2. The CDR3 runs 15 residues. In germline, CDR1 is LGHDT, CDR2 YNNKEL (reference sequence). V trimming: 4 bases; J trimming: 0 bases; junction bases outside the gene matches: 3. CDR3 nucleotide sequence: TGTGCCAGCAGCCCGCGGGAGAGCTCCTACAATGAGCAGTTCTTC. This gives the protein CASSPRESSYNEQFF.

The CDR3 reads CASRAWTPNTEAFF. CDR3 DNA sequence: TGTGCCAGCAGGGCTTGGACACCTAACACTGAAGCTTTCTTT. V is TRBV27 and J is TRBJ1-1; weak D call: TRBD1 (5 bases). V was trimmed by 6 bases and J by 2 bases, leaving 13 bases between them. Looked up from germline, CDR1 is MNHEY and CDR2 is SMNVEV (reference sequence). This CDR3 comprises 14 residues.

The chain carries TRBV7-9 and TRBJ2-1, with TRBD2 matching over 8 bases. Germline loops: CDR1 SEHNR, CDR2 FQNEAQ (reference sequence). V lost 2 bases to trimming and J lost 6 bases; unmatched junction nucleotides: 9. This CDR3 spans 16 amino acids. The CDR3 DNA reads TGTGCCAGCAGCTTAATCGCTAGCGGGCCCGTCAATGAGCAGTTCTTC. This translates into CASSLIASGPVNEQFF.

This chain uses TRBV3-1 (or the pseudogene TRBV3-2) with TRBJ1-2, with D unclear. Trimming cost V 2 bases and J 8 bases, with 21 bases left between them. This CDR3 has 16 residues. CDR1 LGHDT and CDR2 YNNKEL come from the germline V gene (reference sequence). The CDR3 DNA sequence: TGTGCCAGCAGCCAAAAGGGTGTCAGAGGAGGCGGAGGCTACACCTTC. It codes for CASSQKGVRGGGGYTF.

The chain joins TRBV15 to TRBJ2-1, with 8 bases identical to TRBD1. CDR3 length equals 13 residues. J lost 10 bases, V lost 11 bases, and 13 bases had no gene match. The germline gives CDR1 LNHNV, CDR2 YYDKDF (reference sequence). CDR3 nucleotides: TGTGCCGCAAGCAGGGGGCGGCAAGGGGAGCAGTTCTTC. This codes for CAASRGRQGEQFF.

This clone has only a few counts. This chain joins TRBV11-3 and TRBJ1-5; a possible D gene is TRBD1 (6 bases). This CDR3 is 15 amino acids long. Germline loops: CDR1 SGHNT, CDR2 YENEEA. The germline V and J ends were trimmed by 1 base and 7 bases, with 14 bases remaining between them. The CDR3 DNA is TGTGCCAGCAGCTTAGCCGTGTCAGGGGACCAGCCCCAGCATTTT. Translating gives CASSLAVSGDQPQHF.

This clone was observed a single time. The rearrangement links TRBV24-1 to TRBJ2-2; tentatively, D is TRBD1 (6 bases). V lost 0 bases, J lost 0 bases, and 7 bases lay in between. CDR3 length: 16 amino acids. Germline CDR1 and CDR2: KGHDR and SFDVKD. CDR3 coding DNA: TGTGCCACCAGTGATTTGCAGGGGTCGAACACCGGGGAGCTGTTTTTT. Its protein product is CATSDLQGSNTGELFF.

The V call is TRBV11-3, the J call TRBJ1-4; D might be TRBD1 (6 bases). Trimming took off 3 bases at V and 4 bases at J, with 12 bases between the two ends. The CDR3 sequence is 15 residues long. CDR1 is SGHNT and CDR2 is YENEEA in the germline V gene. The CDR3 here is CASSFLQGFNEKLFF. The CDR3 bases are TGTGCCAGCAGCTTCCTCCAGGGGTTTAATGAAAAACTGTTTTTT.